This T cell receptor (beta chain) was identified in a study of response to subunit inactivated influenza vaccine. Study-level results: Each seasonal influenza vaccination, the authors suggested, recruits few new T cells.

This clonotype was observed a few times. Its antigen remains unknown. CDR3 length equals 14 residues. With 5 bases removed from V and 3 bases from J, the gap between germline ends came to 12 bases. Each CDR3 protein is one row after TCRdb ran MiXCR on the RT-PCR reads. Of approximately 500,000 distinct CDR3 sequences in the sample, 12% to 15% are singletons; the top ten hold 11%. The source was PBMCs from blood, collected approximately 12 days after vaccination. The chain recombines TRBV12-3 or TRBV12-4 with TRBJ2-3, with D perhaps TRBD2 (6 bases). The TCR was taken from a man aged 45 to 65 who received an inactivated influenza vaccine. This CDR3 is CASSRGLQTDTQYF. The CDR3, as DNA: TGTGCCAGCAGTAGGGGACTGCAGACAGATACGCAGTATTTT.